These T cell receptor beta chains were read from a single sample in a study of T cells after yellow fever vaccination. TCRdb reprocessed the 5' RACE reads with MiXCR, giving one entry per CDR3 protein. The sample lists some 300,000 distinct CDR3 sequences, 8.7% occurring once. Source: CD4+ T cells sorted from PBMCs, taken 5 days after the yellow fever booster vaccination. The receptors were sampled from a man between 18 and 29 years old who received the YFV17D yellow fever vaccine. The CDR3 runs from the conserved cysteine through the conserved F or W. The order of the fields is V gene, clone size, J gene, D gene, CDR3 DNA, CDR3 protein. The D gene is left open where the match is weak. Rows may omit the clone size; those that give it use once, few, many or a size class.

V gene: TRBV5-1
clone size: .
J gene: TRBJ1-5
D gene: .
CDR3 DNA: TGCGCCAGCAGCTTAGACTACAGGGCTCAGCCCCAGCATTTT
CDR3 protein: CASSLDYRAQPQHF

V gene: TRBV24-1
clone size: many
J gene: TRBJ2-3
D gene: .
CDR3 DNA: TGTGCCACCAGTGCGGGTGGAAGCACAGATACGCAGTATTTT
CDR3 protein: CATSAGGSTDTQYF

V gene: TRBV12-3/TRBV12-4
clone size: few
J gene: TRBJ2-1
D gene: .
CDR3 DNA: TGTGCCAGCATGGAGACAGAGCACAATGAGCAGTTCTTC
CDR3 protein: CASMETEHNEQFF

V gene: TRBV6-1
clone size: .
J gene: TRBJ2-7
D gene: TRBD1
CDR3 DNA: TGTGCCAGCAGCCCCCGGACAGGGTACTACGAGCAGTACTTC
CDR3 protein: CASSPRTGYYEQYF

V gene: TRBV12-3/TRBV12-4
clone size: many
J gene: TRBJ1-2
D gene: TRBD1
CDR3 DNA: TGTGCCAGCAGTTCCGGGACAGGCGGGTATGGCTACACCTTC
CDR3 protein: CASSSGTGGYGYTF

V gene: TRBV20-1
clone size: .
J gene: TRBJ2-3
D gene: .
CDR3 DNA: TGCAGTGCTAAAACCGGTACCGGGACTGGAAAAGCAGATACGCAGTATTTT
CDR3 protein: CSAKTGTGTGKADTQYF

V gene: TRBV7-9
clone size: .
J gene: TRBJ2-1
D gene: .
CDR3 DNA: TGTGCCAGCAGCCACAAGGGGGGTTCTTACAATGAGCAGTTCTTC
CDR3 protein: CASSHKGGSYNEQFF

V gene: TRBV5-5
clone size: many
J gene: TRBJ2-1
D gene: TRBD1
CDR3 DNA: TGTGCCAGTACCCTAGGACAGGGGCGATACAATGAGCAGTTCTTC
CDR3 protein: CASTLGQGRYNEQFF

V gene: TRBV7-2
clone size: .
J gene: TRBJ1-2
D gene: .
CDR3 DNA: TGTGCCAGCAGCTTAATGGGGGCCGGGTACTATGGCTACACCTTC
CDR3 protein: CASSLMGAGYYGYTF

V gene: TRBV4-2
clone size: few
J gene: TRBJ2-3
D gene: .
CDR3 DNA: TGTGCCAGCAGCCAATGGGACCTCGGCGGGGGCACAGATACGCAGTATTTT
CDR3 protein: CASSQWDLGGGTDTQYF

V gene: TRBV7-2
clone size: .
J gene: TRBJ1-4
D gene: TRBD1
CDR3 DNA: TGTGCCAGCAGCCCGACAGGGGCAGCGGTTGAAAAACTGTTTTTT
CDR3 protein: CASSPTGAAVEKLFF

V gene: TRBV20-1
clone size: .
J gene: TRBJ2-5
D gene: TRBD1
CDR3 DNA: TGCAGTGCTAGGGGACAGGGTGGGGAGACCCAGTACTTC
CDR3 protein: CSARGQGGETQYF

V gene: TRBV6-2/TRBV6-3
clone size: .
J gene: TRBJ1-1
D gene: TRBD1
CDR3 DNA: TGTGCCAGCAGTTACCCAGGGGGAATTCGGGACACTGAAGCTTTCTTT
CDR3 protein: CASSYPGGIRDTEAFF

V gene: TRBV18
clone size: .
J gene: TRBJ2-5
D gene: .
CDR3 DNA: TGTGCCAGCTCACCAGTATCCGGGGAAGAGACCCAGTACTTC
CDR3 protein: CASSPVSGEETQYF

V gene: TRBV5-1
clone size: few
J gene: TRBJ2-1
D gene: TRBD1
CDR3 DNA: TGCGCCAGCAGCTTGGAGGCAGGGGACAGGGGTGGTGAGCAGTTCTTC
CDR3 protein: CASSLEAGDRGGEQFF

V gene: TRBV6-2/TRBV6-3
clone size: few
J gene: TRBJ2-1
D gene: .
CDR3 DNA: TGTGCCAGCAGTTCCCGCCGGTCCAACAAGCAGTTCTTC
CDR3 protein: CASSSRRSNKQFF

V gene: TRBV15
clone size: .
J gene: TRBJ1-4
D gene: TRBD1
CDR3 DNA: TGTGCCACCAGCAAGGACAGGGAGAAACTGTTTTTT
CDR3 protein: CATSKDREKLFF

V gene: TRBV20-1
clone size: few
J gene: TRBJ2-3
D gene: .
CDR3 DNA: TGCAGTGCTCGGGCGGGGATTACAGATACGCAGTATTTT
CDR3 protein: CSARAGITDTQYF

V gene: TRBV5-1
clone size: few
J gene: TRBJ2-5
D gene: .
CDR3 DNA: TGCGCCAGCAGCCTTCTCTCGGGACACGGGGCGGAGACCCAGTACTTC
CDR3 protein: CASSLLSGHGAETQYF

V gene: TRBV2
clone size: .
J gene: TRBJ1-6
D gene: .
CDR3 DNA: TGTGCGGCAGGAGGTTATAGCTCCTATAATTCACCCCTCCACTTT
CDR3 protein: CAAGGYSSYNSPLHF

V gene: TRBV12-3/TRBV12-4
clone size: few
J gene: TRBJ2-2
D gene: TRBD2
CDR3 DNA: TGTGCCAGCACCCCTAGCGGGGGGGCGGTCGGGGAGCTGTTTTTT
CDR3 protein: CASTPSGGAVGELFF

V gene: TRBV18
clone size: many
J gene: TRBJ1-1
D gene: .
CDR3 DNA: TGTGCCAGCTCACCCCCCCGGGCTGAAGCTTTCTTT
CDR3 protein: CASSPPRAEAFF

V gene: TRBV6-2/TRBV6-3
clone size: .
J gene: TRBJ2-6
D gene: .
CDR3 DNA: TGTGCCAGCAGTCCCAGGGTCCCCCTCTCTGGGGCCAACGTCCTGACTTTC
CDR3 protein: CASSPRVPLSGANVLTF

V gene: TRBV7-2
clone size: .
J gene: TRBJ1-2
D gene: .
CDR3 DNA: TGTGCCAGCAGCTTATATTCAGGGTTAGATGGCTACACCTTC
CDR3 protein: CASSLYSGLDGYTF